Sequencing of this T cell receptor beta chain was carried out in a study of CD8 T cells in ankylosing spondylitis (dated by TCRdb to about 2017). Context from the whole study: To find TCR variants linked to disease, the study profiled T cell receptor beta repertoires in ankylosing spondylitis patients and healthy donors. Peripheral blood samples were taken, and synovial fluid was additionally collected from ankylosing spondylitis patients. In total, the full study cohort was made up of 110 or so healthy donors and 25 ankylosing spondylitis patients. Summary of the overall study and its limitations: Blood from ankylosing spondylitis patients appeared to be characterized by a TCR beta motif composed of under 10 highly homologous amino acid variants. The disease-linked clones had a CD8+ phenotype and were found at relatively low frequencies in peripheral blood. The disease-linked clones were reported as significantly enriched in matched synovial fluid samples from ankylosing spondylitis patients. Some TCR beta motif variants had previously been reported in synovial fluid and blood of reactive arthritis patients, which suggested common disease-initiation mechanisms.

Worth noting for this clonotype: The antigen this receptor binds is unknown. Base qualities were left out, and no much larger clone turns up one base away.

The instrument was an Illumina HiSeq 2500. TCR beta libraries were prepared by quantitative 5'-RACE with molecular barcodes. The original pipeline was this. A new computational method based on a probabilistic model of VDJ rearrangement was used to identify disease-linked TCR variants. TCRdb trimmed the raw reads at Q25, called clones with MiXCR and kept productive beta chains. Rows with a matching CDR3 protein are joined into one entry that keeps the most common DNA and genes. Clone size and V and J calls follow TCRdb, not the original study. The sample includes roughly 670,000 distinct CDR3 sequences, with around 20% observed a single time. Around 19% of the sample goes to the ten largest clones. V and J lose 7 bases and 5 bases, and a span of 9 bases separates them. Via the germline V gene, CDR1 is MNHNS and CDR2 SASEGT. Including cysteine and phenylalanine, the CDR3 has 12 amino acids. Of the read, only the CDR3 DNA is kept; its 36 bases are in frame from base 1.

The clonotype was recovered from a male donor with ankylosing spondylitis. Recombination linked TRBV6-1 to TRBJ2-1, with the D gene too uncertain to name. Sequencing was carried out using blood, either unsorted or a sorted T cell fraction (not recorded which). The bases read TGTGCCAGCACCCTAGTACACAATGAGCAGTTCTTC. This codes for CASTLVHNEQFF.